The 13 T cell receptor beta chains in this list originate from one sample, sequenced in a study of PD-1 blockade in classical Hodgkin lymphoma. Profiling relied on immunoSEQ multiplex PCR, and the TCRdb table lists in-frame clones only, not all of them. The table lists around 93,000 clones, around 78% of them singletons. Described time point: cycle 4 day 1 (C4D1), after 6 weeks of nivolumab. Brentuximab vedotin exposure varied, and every patient relapsed after autologous stem cell transplantation. Here the sequenced sample was peripheral blood mononuclear cells (PBMCs), taken before the fourth cycle of nivolumab. Source of these receptors: a human donor with classical Hodgkin lymphoma.

In this sample, this clone turned up a few times. CDR3: CASSRDSSYEQYF. For the CDR3, the DNA is TGTGCCAGCAGCCGGGACTCTAGCTACGAGCAGTACTTC. The chain is built from TRBV9 and TRBJ2-7; tentative D call: TRBD2 (6 bases). From germline, CDR1 is SGDLS and CDR2 YYNGEE. The CDR3 is 13 residues long. Trimming stripped 4 bases from V and 3 bases from J, with 11 bases between.

This chain uses TRBV30 with TRBJ1-1; possible D gene TRBD1, 6 bases. The germline gives CDR1 GTSNPN, CDR2 SVGIG (reference sequence). V was pared by 7 bases and J by 1 base, with 10 bases between. The CDR3 spans 12 residues. The CDR3 reads CALGQTNTEAFF. CDR3 DNA sequence: TGTGCCTTGGGACAAACGAACACTGAAGCTTTCTTT. Using reference TRBV30 and TRBJ1-1 for the parts outside the CDR3, the full variable domain is SQTIHQWPATLVQPVGSPLSLECTVEGTSNPNLYWYRQAAGRGLQLLFYSVGIGQISSEVPQNLSASRPQDRQFILSSKKLLLSDSGFYLCALGQTNTEAFFGQGTRLTVV.

V is TRBV6-6 and J is TRBJ2-5, with 9 bases fitting TRBD1. The last part of the DNA fits TRBJ2-7 better; the J call may be wrong. The CDR3 has 16 residues. Germline values: CDR1 MNHNY, CDR2 SVGAGI (reference sequence). CDR3 region: CASSYSRTGEDNEQYF. CDR3 DNA: TGTGCCAGCAGTTACTCCCGGACAGGGGAGGATAACGAGCAGTACTTC.

The table lists this clone with a few counts. The rearrangement joins TRBV7-6 to TRBJ2-2; 8 nucleotides line up with TRBD1. With V trimmed by 3 bases and J by 6 bases, 3 bases remained unmatched. The CDR3 consists of 14 residues. Germline CDR1 is SGHVS and CDR2 is FNYEAQ. This chain's CDR3 is CASSLGQESGELFF. The CDR3 nucleotides read TGTGCCAGCAGCTTGGGACAGGAGTCCGGGGAGCTGTTTTTT.

Here the CDR3 DNA reads TGTGCCAGCAGCTTTGGGAGGGAGAGGGGCACAGATACGCAGTATTTT. This codes for CASSFGRERGTDTQYF. V is TRBV5-4 and J is TRBJ2-3; 7 nucleotides match TRBD2. The germline CDR1 and CDR2 sequences are SGHNT and YYREEE (reference sequence). This CDR3 contains 16 residues. J gave up 1 base and V 2 bases, and 7 bases lay outside the gene matches.

The chain carries TRBV19 and TRBJ2-5; 8 positions agree with TRBD1. The CDR3 consists of 15 residues. The ends lost 5 bases at V and 9 bases at J; junction bases unmatched: 14. Germline V CDR1 and CDR2: LNHDA, SQIVND (reference sequence). The CDR3 bases are TGTGCCAGTAGTTCCCGACAGGGGCCGCTGGAGGCCCAGTACTTC. Translating gives CASSSRQGPLEAQYF.

The gene calls are TRBV5-5 and TRBJ1-3; 8 bases match TRBD1. The CDR3 consists of 15 residues. Germline-derived CDR1 and CDR2 are SGHKS and YYEKEE (reference sequence). V lost 5 bases, J lost 5 bases, and 9 bases stayed unmatched. CDR3 loop: CASRATGQERNTIYF. The CDR3 bases are TGTGCCAGCAGGGCTACGGGACAGGAGAGAAACACCATATATTTT.

This sequence joins TRBV5-6 and TRBJ1-2; 9 bases map to TRBD1. V was pared by 1 base and J by 6 bases, with 10 bases of the junction left unmatched. The CDR3 runs 16 residues. From germline, CDR1 is SGHDT and CDR2 YYEEEE. CDR3 nucleotide sequence: TGTGCCAGCAGCTTGTATTGGCCCGGGACAGGGCATGGCTACACCTTC. As protein: CASSLYWPGTGHGYTF.

The genes are TRBV27 and TRBJ2-7; D call uncertain. V lost 5 bases and J 2 bases, leaving 13 bases between the germline ends. Germline CDR1 MNHEY, CDR2 SMNVEV (reference sequence). This CDR3 is 14 amino acids long. CDR3 residues: CASSLRGLPYEQYF. For the CDR3, the DNA is TGTGCCAGCAGTCTCAGAGGTCTTCCCTACGAGCAGTACTTC.

The J gene is TRBJ2-7, the V gene TRBV7-2; maybe TRBD1 (6 bases). Trimming took off 2 bases at V and 6 bases at J, with 17 bases between the two ends. Germline lookup yields CDR1 SGHTA and CDR2 FQGNSA. This CDR3 contains 15 residues. The CDR3 reads CASSLTEAGVGEQYF. CDR3 DNA sequence: TGTGCCAGCAGCTTAACGGAAGCAGGGGTCGGCGAGCAGTACTTC.

The CDR3, as DNA: TGCGCCAGCAGCCAAGACCTCCCACCGGGGGGCACCTACAATGAGCAGTTCTTC. Its translation: CASSQDLPPGGTYNEQFF. The chain links TRBV4-1 to TRBJ2-1; the D gene is possibly TRBD2 (7 bases). Germline CDR1 MGHRA, CDR2 YSYEKL. Trimming pared 0 bases from V and 2 bases from J, leaving 17 bases between. The CDR3 is made up of 18 amino acids.

This clone was detected only once. V gene TRBV10-3 combines with J gene TRBJ1-1, with D maybe TRBD1 (5 bases). Germline V gives CDR1 ENHRY, CDR2 SYGVKD. V lost 5 bases and J lost 1, with 17 bases in between. This CDR3 spans 16 amino acids. The CDR3 loop reads CAISTPGRGKNTEAFF. Written as DNA, the CDR3 is TGTGCCATCAGTACCCCGGGGCGGGGTAAGAACACTGAAGCTTTCTTT.

This clone was seen a single time. The gene calls are TRBV28 and TRBJ1-2; perhaps TRBD1 as D (5 bases). The germline gives CDR1 MDHEN, CDR2 SYDVKM. The CDR3 spans 16 residues. V was shortened by 1 base and J by 8 bases, with 20 bases between the two germline ends. Written as DNA, the CDR3 is TGTGCCAGCAGTTTATATCGGCTAGGGGCCGATAACGGCTACACCTTC. Its protein product is CASSLYRLGADNGYTF.